Listed here are 21 T cell receptor beta chains from one sample, sequenced in a study of T cell changes during pregnancy in multiple sclerosis. Using immunoSEQ multiplex PCR, the repertoire was profiled, and TCRdb retains in-frame clones only, with some absent. The profile shows approximately 79,000 clones, more than 80% of them singletons. Here the sequenced sample was CD4+ T cells from peripheral blood mononuclear cells, taken before pregnancy. These receptors were collected from a female donor with multiple sclerosis, enrolled in a pregnancy study.

This clone was picked up one time. The chain joins TRBV5-1 to TRBJ2-7; tentative D call: TRBD2 (5 bases). The CDR3 consists of 16 residues. V was pared by 4 bases and J by 0 bases, with 17 bases between. Germline lookup yields CDR1 SGHRS and CDR2 YFSETQ. CDR3 in amino acids: CASSPEGDPSSYEQYF. In nucleotides, the CDR3 is TGCGCCAGCAGCCCCGAGGGTGACCCGTCCTCCTACGAGCAGTACTTC.

This clone came up once. The genes are TRBV7-9 and TRBJ2-2; TRBD1 agrees at 9 bases. This CDR3 region has 16 residues. Per the germline V gene, CDR1 is SEHNR and CDR2 is FQNEAQ (reference sequence). The V segment lost 5 bases and the J segment 4 bases; nucleotides outside the gene matches: 8. DNA for the CDR3: TGTGCCAGCAGCCCGAACAGGGGGCGAGGCACCGGGGAGCTGTTTTTT. Its protein product is CASSPNRGRGTGELFF.

V gene TRBV30 combines with J gene TRBJ2-1, with 7 bases fitting TRBD2. This CDR3 has 15 amino acids. CDR1 and CDR2 (germline): GTSNPN, SVGIG (reference sequence). Germline trimming cut 2 bases from V and 0 bases from J; bases unmatched to any gene: 4. CDR3 sequence: CAWSRDYGSYNEQFF. The CDR3 DNA follows: TGTGCCTGGAGTAGGGACTACGGCTCCTACAATGAGCAGTTCTTC.

The DNA for the CDR3 is TGTGCCAGCAGCTTGGAACGGTCGACAGGGGCTGAAGCTTTCTTT. It specifies CASSLERSTGAEAFF. The chain has TRBV5-4 and TRBJ1-1; TRBD1 agrees at 8 bases. The length of the CDR3 is 15 residues. Trimming removed 0 bases from V and 6 bases from J; junction bases left unmatched: 7. Germline CDR1 SGHNT, CDR2 YYREEE (reference sequence).

The chain links TRBV29-1 to TRBJ1-1, with D unresolved. V was trimmed by 4 bases and J by 2 bases, leaving 8 bases between them. This CDR3 spans 12 amino acids. CDR1 is SQVTM, CDR2 ANQGSEA, per germline. CDR3 nucleotides: TGCAGCGTTGCTCGACAAAACACTGAAGCTTTCTTT. It is translated as CSVARQNTEAFF.

This chain links TRBV19 with TRBJ2-1, with D perhaps matching TRBD2 (5 bases). The germline V gene has CDR1 LNHDA and CDR2 SQIVND (reference sequence). The ends were cut back, 10 bases at V and 10 bases at J, with 14 bases in the middle. The CDR3 consists of 11 residues. The CDR3 DNA is TGTGCCACCGGGGTGTACGAGGAGCAGTTCTTC. It specifies CATGVYEEQFF.

J is TRBJ1-5 and V is TRBV27, with D perhaps TRBD1 (5 bases). Per germline, CDR1 MNHEY and CDR2 SMNVEV (reference sequence). V gave up 4 bases and J gave up 2 bases, with 9 bases separating them. CDR3 length: 14 amino acids. CDR3 loop: CASSYQGGNQPQHF. The CDR3 DNA is TGTGCCAGCAGTTACCAGGGCGGCAATCAGCCCCAGCATTTT.

The chain employs TRBV5-4 and TRBJ2-7, with D perhaps matching TRBD1 (5 bases). Germline V gives CDR1 SGHNT, CDR2 YYREEE (reference sequence). This CDR3 comprises 13 residues. The ends were cut back, 4 bases at V and 3 bases at J, with 11 bases in the middle. CDR3 region: CASSNRQNYEQYF. The CDR3 DNA sequence: TGTGCCAGCAGCAACCGACAGAACTACGAGCAGTACTTC.

V usage is TRBV18 and J usage is TRBJ1-3; TRBD1 might be the D (6 bases). Trimming removed 2 bases from V and 4 bases from J, with 15 bases in between. The CDR3 has 16 amino acids. Per the germline V gene, CDR1 is KGHSH and CDR2 is LQKENI. The CDR3 sequence is CASSPTRGAQGNTIYF. CDR3 DNA: TGTGCCAGCTCACCAACCCGGGGGGCGCAAGGAAACACCATATATTTT.

The gene calls are TRBV28 and TRBJ2-5, with D hard to call. The CDR3 sequence is 11 residues long. The ends were cut back, 4 bases at V and 2 bases at J, with 2 bases in the middle. CDR1 and CDR2 from the germline V gene are MDHEN and SYDVKM. The CDR3 sequence: CASSSQETQYF. The CDR3 region has the DNA TGTGCCAGCAGTTCTCAAGAGACCCAGTACTTC.

This clone has just one count. This chain joins TRBV11-2 and TRBJ1-1; D uncertain. V was cut by 1 base and J by 3 bases, with 9 bases left in between. This CDR3 spans 14 amino acids. Per the germline V gene, CDR1 is SGHAT and CDR2 is FQNNGV. CDR3 DNA: TGTGCCAGCAGCTTAGCCGGGGTGGACACTGAAGCTTTCTTT. This encodes CASSLAGVDTEAFF. Filled out from reference TRBV11-2 and TRBJ1-1, the complete variable domain reads EAGVAQSPRYKIIEKRQSVAFWCNPISGHATLYWYQQILGQGPKLLIQFQNNGVVDDSQLPKDRFSAERLKGVDSTLKIQPAKLEDSAVYLCASSLAGVDTEAFFGQGTRLTVV.

This rearrangement joins TRBV6-5 to TRBJ1-1, with 10 nucleotides matching TRBD1. Per germline, CDR1 MNHEY and CDR2 SVGAGI. The CDR3 is made up of 13 amino acids. Trimming cost V 10 bases and J 0 bases; bases outside gene matches: 2. CDR3 DNA sequence: TGTGCCACCGGGACAGGGGTGAACACTGAAGCTTTCTTT. Translating it yields CATGTGVNTEAFF.

The rearrangement uses TRBV9 and TRBJ1-3; D unclear. Germline V gene sequence: CDR1 SGDLS, CDR2 YYNGEE. Trimming left V 2 bases short and J 3 bases short, with 6 bases between. The CDR3 is made up of 13 amino acids. This CDR3 is CASSVASGNTIYF. CDR3 DNA: TGTGCCAGCAGCGTGGCCAGTGGAAACACCATATATTTT.

This CDR3 is CSVGDRGFSGSGTGELFF. CDR3 nucleotides: TGCAGCGTTGGGGACAGGGGATTTAGCGGGAGTGGTACCGGGGAGCTGTTTTTT. The rearrangement joins TRBV29-1 to TRBJ2-2; tentatively, D is TRBD1 (10 bases). V gave up 4 bases and J gave up 5 bases, with 26 bases separating them. The CDR3 totals 18 residues. Germline V CDR1 and CDR2: SQVTM, ANQGSEA.

This chain connects TRBV25-1 to TRBJ2-1; 8 positions agree with TRBD2. Germline CDR1 is MGHDK and CDR2 is SYGVNS. CDR3 length equals 16 residues. Trimming at V came to 2 bases and at J to 7 bases, leaving 10 bases not matched to a gene. CDR3 sequence reads: CASSEGSGGPWNEQFF. For the CDR3, the DNA is TGTGCCAGCAGTGAAGGAAGCGGGGGTCCCTGGAATGAGCAGTTCTTC.

The chain links TRBV6-5 to TRBJ2-7, with D possibly being TRBD1 (6 bases). The CDR3 totals 15 residues. The V gene's germline CDR1 is MNHEY and CDR2 SVGAGI. The germline V and J ends were trimmed by 8 bases and 4 bases, with 21 bases remaining between them. The CDR3 DNA follows: TGTGCCAGCCGTAGAAAGGGGGAATTGGGGTACGAGCAGTACTTC. This sequence encodes CASRRKGELGYEQYF.

V is TRBV5-1 and J is TRBJ2-3; TRBD1 matches 7 bases. The CDR3 runs 15 residues. The V gene's germline CDR1 is SGHRS and CDR2 YFSETQ. V was clipped by 0 bases and J by 2 bases; unmatched bases: 3. The CDR3 protein is CASSLVGTVTDTQYF. The CDR3 DNA is TGCGCCAGCAGCTTGGTCGGGACAGTCACAGATACGCAGTATTTT.

The chain links TRBV9 to TRBJ1-1, with TRBD1 matching 8 bases. The V segment lost 0 bases and the J segment 0 bases; nucleotides outside the gene matches: 7. The germline V gene encodes CDR1 SGDLS and CDR2 YYNGEE. The CDR3 length is 17 residues. For the CDR3, the DNA is TGTGCCAGCAGCGTAGGGCAGGGGGCCTATATGAACACTGAAGCTTTCTTT. It yields the protein CASSVGQGAYMNTEAFF.

In its sample, this clone was seen once. The rearrangement uses TRBV6-1 and TRBJ1-2; TRBD1 agrees at 7 bases. Germline CDR1 is MNHNS and CDR2 is SASEGT. The CDR3 is made up of 12 amino acids. The V segment lost 4 bases and the J segment 8 bases; nucleotides outside the gene matches: 4. The CDR3 DNA follows: TGTGCCAGCAGTGGGGGACAGTCCGGCTACACCTTC. Translating it yields CASSGGQSGYTF.

This clone occurred many times. This chain connects TRBV5-1 to TRBJ2-1; 14 nucleotides match TRBD2. In germline, CDR1 is SGHRS, CDR2 YFSETQ. Germline trimming cut 2 bases from V and 2 bases from J; bases unmatched to any gene: 3. The CDR3 is 17 amino acids. The CDR3, as DNA: TGCGCCAGCAGCTTTATGGGACTAGCGGGGGCCTACAATGAGCAGTTCTTC. Translated: CASSFMGLAGAYNEQFF.

The V call is TRBV5-1, the J call TRBJ2-3, with a possible D match to TRBD2 (5 bases). Germline V gene lookup returns CDR1 SGHRS and CDR2 YFSETQ. The CDR3 has 16 residues. Trimming left V 0 bases short and J 3 bases short, with 14 bases between. The CDR3 DNA is TGCGCCAGCAGCTTGGCCCGCCGGGGAGAAACAGATACGCAGTATTTT. Translated, it gives CASSLARRGETDTQYF.